One and the same sample provided the 11 T cell receptor beta chains below, sequenced in a study of blood T cell repertoires in COVID-19. Some clones are missing from TCRdb's copy, which holds only in-frame ones; the method was immunoSEQ multiplex PCR. The sample includes about 49,000 clones, 70% to 90% of them seen just once. Sequencing input: peripheral blood. The receptors derive from a human donor in a cohort sampled during active COVID-19.

The genes are TRBV30 and TRBJ1-2; 9 bases are a match to TRBD1. The germline CDR1 and CDR2 sequences are GTSNPN and SVGIG (reference sequence). V shed 5 bases, J shed 5 bases, and the junction held 3 bases outside the gene matches. This CDR3 is built from 12 residues. The CDR3 sequence is CAWQTGGYGYTF. The CDR3 DNA sequence: TGTGCCTGGCAGACAGGGGGGTATGGCTACACCTTC.

The V gene is TRBV4-3, the J gene TRBJ2-2, with 9 bases lining up with TRBD1. Germline CDR1 is LGHNA and CDR2 is YSLEER. V dropped 1 base and J dropped 0; count of bases not matched to a gene: 18. This CDR3 spans 22 amino acids. CDR3 region: CASSQVGVDRGQYFPNTGELFF. DNA for the CDR3: TGCGCCAGCAGCCAAGTGGGCGTGGACAGGGGCCAATATTTTCCGAACACCGGGGAGCTGTTTTTT.

This clone came up a few times. J is TRBJ1-2 and V is TRBV7-2; perhaps TRBD1 as D (5 bases). Germline assignment: CDR1 SGHTA and CDR2 FQGNSA. The CDR3 is 13 amino acids. The ends were cut back, 6 bases at V and 1 base at J, with 9 bases in the middle. For the CDR3, the DNA is TGTGCCAGCAGGCTAGGGGTTAACTATGGCTACACCTTC. It is translated as CASRLGVNYGYTF.

The chain links TRBV5-1 to TRBJ1-2; no firm D call. With 0 bases removed from V and 3 bases from J, the gap between germline ends came to 15 bases. CDR3 length: 16 residues. CDR1 and CDR2 from the germline V gene are SGHRS and YFSETQ. The CDR3 region is CASSLGWTIPHYGYTF. The CDR3 region has the DNA TGCGCCAGCAGCTTGGGCTGGACTATTCCCCACTATGGCTACACCTTC.

The V and J genes are TRBV4-1 and TRBJ2-2, with 7 bases identical to TRBD1. The CDR3 spans 16 residues. V dropped 4 bases and J dropped 4; count of bases not matched to a gene: 9. Germline assignment: CDR1 MGHRA and CDR2 YSYEKL. The CDR3 coding sequence is TGCGCCAGCAGCCGAAACCCGGGACAGACCACCGGGGAGCTGTTTTTT. This translates into CASSRNPGQTTGELFF.

The chain employs TRBV5-4 and TRBJ1-4; TRBD1 aligns across 7 bases. The CDR3 has 13 amino acids. Germline lookup yields CDR1 SGHNT and CDR2 YYREEE (reference sequence). V dropped 1 base and J dropped 16; count of bases not matched to a gene: 10. CDR3 bases: TGTGCCAGCAGCTTGAAGGGGGACAGCCCCCAGTTTTTT. Translated, it gives CASSLKGDSPQFF. The whole variable domain, remainder taken from reference TRBV5-4 and TRBJ1-4, is ETGVTQSPTHLIKTRGQQVTLRCSSQSGHNTVSWYQQALGQGPQFIFQYYREEENGRGNFPPRFSGLQFPNYSSELNVNALELDDSALYLCASSLKGDSPQFFGSGTQLSVL.

The chain uses TRBV5-1 and TRBJ2-7; unclear D gene. Germline values: CDR1 SGHRS, CDR2 YFSETQ. This CDR3 contains 14 residues. V was cut by 4 bases and J by 0 bases, with 11 bases left in between. CDR3 nucleotides: TGCGCCAGCAGCAATGCGAGAAGCTCCTACGAGCAGTACTTC. Encoded protein: CASSNARSSYEQYF.

The gene calls are TRBV7-2 and TRBJ1-2; TRBD1 might be the D (6 bases). The CDR3 covers 14 residues. Trimming shortened V by 2 bases and J by 7 bases, and 14 bases separated the two germline ends. Germline CDR1 SGHTA, CDR2 FQGNSA. CDR3 sequence (DNA): TGTGCCAGCAGCTTAACAGGGTCTGGCCCTGGCTACACCTTC. Translating it yields CASSLTGSGPGYTF.

This chain links TRBV5-1 with TRBJ1-1; D not certain. Between the trimmed V and J ends, which lost 1 base and 7 bases, there was a span of 17 bases. The V gene's germline CDR1 is SGHRS and CDR2 YFSETQ. The CDR3 is 15 amino acids. The CDR3 DNA reads TGCGCCAGCAGCTTGCGTCAAAACAGTGCGGGTGAAGCTTTCTTT. Translation: CASSLRQNSAGEAFF.

CDR3 in DNA: TGTGCCAGCAGCTCTATAGCGGGGAGTTCCTACAATGAGCAGTTCTTC. Translation gives CASSSIAGSSYNEQFF. The rearrangement joins TRBV7-6 to TRBJ2-1; TRBD2 agrees at 8 bases. The CDR3 is 16 amino acids. With 4 bases clipped from V and 1 base from J, the junction kept 6 bases outside the gene matches. Germline V lookup: CDR1 SGHVS, CDR2 FNYEAQ. The whole variable domain, filled in from reference TRBV7-6 and TRBJ2-1, reads GAGVSQSPRYKVTKRGQDVALRCDPISGHVSLYWYRQALGQGPEFLTYFNYEAQQDKSGLPNDRFSAERPEGSISTLTIQRTEQRDSAMYRCASSSIAGSSYNEQFFGPGTRLTVL.

This clone was counted a single time. V is TRBV29-1 and J is TRBJ2-3; 10 nucleotides agree with TRBD2. The germline gives CDR1 SQVTM, CDR2 ANQGSEA. Unmatched junction bases numbered 8, after V lost 2 bases and J lost 3 bases. This CDR3 is built from 16 residues. CDR3: CSVELWLAGETDTQYF. The CDR3 DNA follows: TGCAGCGTTGAACTGTGGCTAGCGGGGGAGACAGATACGCAGTATTTT.